This entry lists 20 T cell receptor beta chains sequenced from one sample in a study of T-cell reconstitution after alpha-beta-depleted transplantation in children. Researchers prepared the TCRbeta library using unique molecular identifiers, the study reports. MiXCR was run by TCRdb on the PCR reads, yielding one entry per CDR3 protein. This table holds 220,000 or so distinct CDR3 sequences, just under 8.5% found once. The sequencing used PBMCs, mostly from graft donor cells, collected 180 days after TCRalphabeta/CD19-depleted stem cell transplant. Receptors were obtained from a male patient aged 10 to 17 who had a stem cell transplant for acute lymphoblastic leukemia, so the T cells may come from the graft donor.

This clonotype appeared many times. V and J are TRBV11-2 and TRBJ2-5; TRBD1 aligns across 7 bases. In germline, CDR1 is SGHAT, CDR2 FQNNGV. J gave up 7 bases and V 5 bases, and 13 bases lay outside the gene matches. The CDR3 totals 15 residues. The CDR3, as DNA: TGTGCCAGCAGCCTTGGGCAGGGGGAACCTCGGACCCAGTACTTC. Its protein is CASSLGQGEPRTQYF.

In its sample, this clonotype was seen many times. This rearrangement joins TRBV7-9 to TRBJ1-5; maybe TRBD1 (5 bases). Per germline, CDR1 SEHNR and CDR2 FQNEAQ (reference sequence). This CDR3 has 15 amino acids. Trimming took off 1 base at V and 6 bases at J, with 13 bases between the two ends. CDR3 residues: CASSLGGFAAQPQHF. The CDR3, as DNA: TGTGCCAGCAGCTTAGGGGGGTTTGCAGCTCAGCCCCAGCATTTT. The full variable domain, in which reference TRBV7-9 and TRBJ1-5 provide the parts outside the CDR3, is DTGVSQNPRHKITKRGQNVTFRCDPISEHNRLYWYRQTLGQGPEFLTYFQNEAQLEKSRLLSDRFSAERPKGSFSTLEIQRTEQGDSAMYLCASSLGGFAAQPQHFGDGTRLSIL.

The chain employs TRBV2 and TRBJ2-7, with TRBD1 as a possible D gene (6 bases). CDR1 is SNHLY, CDR2 FYNNEI, per germline. The CDR3 is 10 residues long. V was pared by 8 bases and J by 4 bases, with 6 bases between. The CDR3 sequence is CASGQYEQYF. As DNA, the CDR3 is TGTGCCAGCGGACAGTACGAGCAGTACTTC.

The sample holds many counts of this clonotype. The gene calls are TRBV9 and TRBJ1-5; D call uncertain. Germline CDR1 and CDR2: SGDLS and YYNGEE. V was cut by 0 bases and J by 3 bases, with 4 bases left in between. The CDR3 covers 13 residues. The CDR3 region has the DNA TGTGCCAGCAGCGTAGTCGACAATCAGCCCCAGCATTTT. Residues: CASSVVDNQPQHF.

This clonotype has at least ten counts. The chain links TRBV29-1 to TRBJ2-7, with TRBD2 as a possible D gene (5 bases). V was pared by 4 bases and J by 2 bases, with 12 bases between. The germline V gene has CDR1 SQVTM and CDR2 ANQGSEA. The CDR3 has 13 amino acids. The CDR3 DNA is TGCAGCGTTGTTGGAGGAACCCCCTACGAGCAGTACTTC. Translation gives CSVVGGTPYEQYF.

This clonotype was seen many times. The V and J genes are TRBV10-3 and TRBJ1-2, with 8 bases identical to TRBD1. The germline V gene has CDR1 ENHRY and CDR2 SYGVKD. Trimming removed 5 bases from V and 0 bases from J; junction bases left unmatched: 8. The CDR3 covers 16 residues. The CDR3 reads CAISSPGGSANYGYTF. The CDR3, as DNA: TGTGCCATCAGTTCCCCAGGGGGCAGCGCTAACTATGGCTACACCTTC.

For this clonotype: Being one base from a much bigger clone, this may be a read error. The rearrangement uses TRBV12-3 or TRBV12-4 and TRBJ2-3, with TRBD2 matching over 10 bases. The CDR3 is made up of 17 amino acids. The CDR3 coding sequence is TGTACCAGCAGTTTGAAGCGGGGGGGCTGGTGGACAGATACGCAGTATTTT. Encoded protein: CTSSLKRGGWWTDTQYF.

At least ten counts were recorded for this clonotype. The chain joins TRBV7-9 to TRBJ1-1; a possible D gene is TRBD1 (5 bases). This CDR3 has 13 residues. The germline CDR1 and CDR2 sequences are SEHNR and FQNEAQ (reference sequence). Trimming left V 5 bases short and J 3 bases short, with 10 bases between. The CDR3 bases are TGTGCCAGCAGCCGGGACGGGGACACTGAAGCTTTCTTT. Its protein product is CASSRDGDTEAFF.

The chain carries TRBV7-6 and TRBJ1-2; 7 nucleotides agree with TRBD1. The germline CDR1 and CDR2 sequences are SGHVS and FNYEAQ. V dropped 3 bases and J dropped 2; count of bases not matched to a gene: 12. The CDR3 length is 17 residues. For the CDR3, the DNA is TGTGCCAGCAGCTTGAGTCGCCAGGGGGGCTCAAACTATGGCTACACCTTC. Translation: CASSLSRQGGSNYGYTF.

This clonotype was found many times. The genes are TRBV5-1 and TRBJ2-6, with no clear D. There are 15 residues in the CDR3. Deletions cut 0 bases from V and 2 bases from J, with 6 bases between. Germline lookup yields CDR1 SGHRS and CDR2 YFSETQ. This chain's CDR3 is CASSLEDAGANVLTF. The CDR3 nucleotides are TGCGCCAGCAGCTTGGAAGATGCTGGGGCCAACGTCCTGACTTTC. The full variable domain, rest sourced from reference TRBV5-1 and TRBJ2-6, is KAGVTQTPRYLIKTRGQQVTLSCSPISGHRSVSWYQQTPGQGLQFLFEYFSETQRNKGNFPGRFSGRQFSNSRSEMNVSTLELGDSALYLCASSLEDAGANVLTFGAGSRLTVL.

This clonotype was seen repeatedly, ten times or more. The rearrangement links TRBV10-3 to TRBJ1-2; maybe TRBD1 (5 bases). CDR1 ENHRY and CDR2 SYGVKD come from the germline V gene. The CDR3 loop spans 14 amino acids. Trimming removed 0 bases at V and 4 bases at J, with 9 bases between. This chain's CDR3 is CAISESEGAYGYTF. CDR3 coding DNA: TGTGCCATCAGTGAGTCGGAAGGGGCCTATGGCTACACCTTC.

This clonotype appeared many times. The V call is TRBV10-3, the J call TRBJ2-3; no firm D call. CDR3 size: 14 residues. The germline V and J ends were trimmed by 7 bases and 2 bases, with 13 bases remaining between them. CDR1 ENHRY and CDR2 SYGVKD come from the germline V gene. The CDR3 protein is CAIIESRVTDTQYF. The DNA for the CDR3 is TGTGCCATCATAGAGAGTAGGGTCACAGATACGCAGTATTTT.

This clonotype was observed a handful of times. This chain joins TRBV7-9 and TRBJ1-1; D gene unclear. Germline V lookup: CDR1 SEHNR, CDR2 FQNEAQ (reference sequence). V dropped 1 base and J dropped 1 base, with 7 bases sitting between them. The CDR3 runs 14 residues. The DNA for the CDR3 is TGTGCCAGCAGCTTAGGGGTGGAGAACACTGAAGCTTTCTTT. It translates to CASSLGVENTEAFF.

This clonotype has a count of ten or more. In nucleotides, the CDR3 is TGTGCCAGCAGCTTCCCATATATCCATGAGCAGTTCTTC. The encoded protein is CASSFPYIHEQFF. The J gene is TRBJ2-1, the V gene TRBV7-2; D is unresolved. The CDR3 sequence is 13 residues long. Trimming took 3 bases from V and 8 from J, leaving 11 bases between them. Germline V gene sequence: CDR1 SGHTA, CDR2 FQGNSA.

This clonotype has a count of ten or more. The chain joins TRBV29-1 to TRBJ2-3, with TRBD2 identical over 7 bases. Germline V lookup: CDR1 SQVTM, CDR2 ANQGSEA. The CDR3 totals 13 residues. V shed 4 bases and J 2 bases; nucleotides not matched to a gene: 3. The CDR3 region is CSVASGVTDTQYF. The CDR3 DNA sequence: TGCAGCGTTGCCAGCGGGGTCACAGATACGCAGTATTTT.

This clonotype occurred many times. One end of the junction does not line up with germline, which may come from a read error. The chain joins TRBV2 to TRBJ1-2; D might be TRBD1 (6 bases). The CDR3 length is 9 residues. Germline loops: CDR1 SNHLY, CDR2 FYNNEI. This CDR3 reads CASKLTGNF. CDR3 nucleotides: TGTGCCAGCAAGTTAACAGGGAACTTC.

This clonotype was picked up many times. The rearrangement joins TRBV7-2 to TRBJ1-5; no clear D gene. The ends were cut back, 5 bases at V and 2 bases at J, with 19 bases in the middle. Germline CDR1 reads SGHTA; CDR2 reads FQGNSA. The CDR3 covers 17 residues. The CDR3 nucleotides read TGTGCCAGCAGCCTCACCACGGGGAATCGGGGCAATCAGCCCCAGCATTTT. This translates into CASSLTTGNRGNQPQHF.

Many counts were recorded for this clonotype. The V and J genes are TRBV7-2 and TRBJ1-5; a weak D match, TRBD1 (6 bases). Germline loops: CDR1 SGHTA, CDR2 FQGNSA. The CDR3 loop spans 15 amino acids. Trimming cost V 5 bases and J 0 bases, with 11 bases left between them. This chain's CDR3 is CASSPPGHSNQPQHF. CDR3 DNA sequence: TGTGCCAGCAGCCCCCCGGGACATAGCAATCAGCCCCAGCATTTT.

This clonotype has ten or more counts. V usage is TRBV7-2 and J usage is TRBJ2-3; possible D gene TRBD1, 6 bases. Germline assignment: CDR1 SGHTA and CDR2 FQGNSA. Between the trimmed V and J ends, which lost 0 bases and 4 bases, there was a span of 8 bases. The CDR3 spans 14 residues. The CDR3 sequence: CASSLANRADTQYF. CDR3 bases: TGTGCCAGCAGCTTAGCCAACAGGGCAGATACGCAGTATTTT.

This clonotype was found many times. V and J are TRBV12-5 and TRBJ2-4, with D possibly TRBD1 on 6 matching bases. The CDR3 totals 18 residues. Deletions cut 6 bases from V and 0 bases from J, with 21 bases between. Germline V gene lookup returns CDR1 LGHNT and CDR2 FRNRAP. This CDR3 reads CASGAGVGQRVAKNIQYF. The CDR3 DNA follows: TGTGCTAGTGGGGCAGGGGTAGGTCAACGAGTAGCCAAAAACATTCAGTACTTC.